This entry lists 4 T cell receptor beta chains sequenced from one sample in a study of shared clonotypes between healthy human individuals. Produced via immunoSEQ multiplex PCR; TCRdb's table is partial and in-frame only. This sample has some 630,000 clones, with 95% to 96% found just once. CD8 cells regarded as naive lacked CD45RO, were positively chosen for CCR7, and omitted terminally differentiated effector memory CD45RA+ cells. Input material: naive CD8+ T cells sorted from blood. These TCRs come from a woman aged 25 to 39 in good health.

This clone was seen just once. The CDR3 sequence is CASSVGDRSPGELFF. CDR3 sequence (DNA): TGTGCCAGCAGCGTGGGGGACCGTAGTCCCGGGGAGCTGTTTTTT. The chain carries TRBV9 and TRBJ2-2; D may match TRBD1 or TRBD2 (5 bases each). In germline, CDR1 is SGDLS, CDR2 YYNGEE. The CDR3 has 15 residues. V was pared by 2 bases and J by 6 bases, with 14 bases between.

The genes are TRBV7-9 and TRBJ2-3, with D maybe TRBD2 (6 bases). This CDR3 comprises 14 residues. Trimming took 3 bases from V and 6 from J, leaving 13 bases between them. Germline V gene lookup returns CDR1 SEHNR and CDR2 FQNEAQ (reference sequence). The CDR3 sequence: CASSLLWAGDTQYF. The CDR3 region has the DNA TGTGCCAGCAGCTTGTTGTGGGCGGGGGATACGCAGTATTTT. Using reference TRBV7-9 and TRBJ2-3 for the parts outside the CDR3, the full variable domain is DTGVSQNPRHKITKRGQNVTFRCDPISEHNRLYWYRQTLGQGPEFLTYFQNEAQLEKSRLLSDRFSAERPKGSFSTLEIQRTEQGDSAMYLCASSLLWAGDTQYFGPGTRLTVL.

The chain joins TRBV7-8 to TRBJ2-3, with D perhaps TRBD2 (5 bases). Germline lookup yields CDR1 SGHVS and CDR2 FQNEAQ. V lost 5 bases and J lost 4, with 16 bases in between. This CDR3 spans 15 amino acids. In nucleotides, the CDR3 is TGTGCCAGCAGCGATCTAGCAGCCGGTTCAGATACGCAGTATTTT. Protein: CASSDLAAGSDTQYF.

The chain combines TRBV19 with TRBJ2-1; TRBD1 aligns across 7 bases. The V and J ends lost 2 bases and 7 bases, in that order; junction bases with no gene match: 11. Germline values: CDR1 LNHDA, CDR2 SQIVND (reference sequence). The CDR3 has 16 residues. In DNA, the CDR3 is TGTGCCAGTAGTATAAGCGGCAGGGGGTTTGTTAATGAGCAGTTCTTC. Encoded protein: CASSISGRGFVNEQFF. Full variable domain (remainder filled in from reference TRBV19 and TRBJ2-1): DGGITQSPKYLFRKEGQNVTLSCEQNLNHDAMYWYRQDPGQGLRLIYYSQIVNDFQKGDIAEGYSVSREKKESFPLTVTSAQKNPTAFYLCASSISGRGFVNEQFFGPGTRLTVL.